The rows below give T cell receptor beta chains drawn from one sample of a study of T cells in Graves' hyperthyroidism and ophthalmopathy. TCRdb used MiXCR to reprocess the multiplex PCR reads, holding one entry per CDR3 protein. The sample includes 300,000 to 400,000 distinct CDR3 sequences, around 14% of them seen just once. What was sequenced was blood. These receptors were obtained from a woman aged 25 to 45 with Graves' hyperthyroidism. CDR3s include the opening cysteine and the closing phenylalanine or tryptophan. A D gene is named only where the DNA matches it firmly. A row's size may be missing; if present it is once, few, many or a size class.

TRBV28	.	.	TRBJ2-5	CASSWGQKETQYF	TGTGCCAGCAGTTGGGGACAAAAAGAGACCCAGTACTTC
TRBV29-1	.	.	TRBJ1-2	CSVEDRGTRGYGYTF	TGCAGCGTTGAAGATCGGGGAACACGAGGCTATGGCTACACCTTC
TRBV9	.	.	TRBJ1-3	CASSVAGDTINTIYF	TGTGCCAGCAGCGTAGCAGGCGATACCATAAACACCATATATTTT
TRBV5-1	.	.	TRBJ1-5	CASRVSGEDQPQHF	TGCGCCAGCAGGGTTAGCGGGGAGGATCAGCCCCAGCATTTT
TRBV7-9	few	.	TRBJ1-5	CASSPLSSGQPQHF	TGTGCCAGCAGCCCCCTGAGTTCCGGACAGCCCCAGCATTTT
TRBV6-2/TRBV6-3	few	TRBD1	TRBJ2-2	CASSLTGGLTGELFF	TGTGCCAGCAGTCTGACAGGGGGCTTGACCGGGGAGCTGTTTTTT
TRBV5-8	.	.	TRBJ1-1	CASSLGAARGEAFF	TGTGCCAGCAGCTTGGGGGCGGCTAGGGGTGAAGCTTTCTTT
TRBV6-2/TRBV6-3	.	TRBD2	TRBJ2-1	CATSGRARDEQFF	TGTGCCACCAGCGGGAGGGCCCGCGATGAGCAGTTCTTC
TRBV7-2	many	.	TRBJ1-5	CASSPRSNQPQHF	TGTGCCAGCAGCCCTCGGTCGAATCAGCCCCAGCATTTT
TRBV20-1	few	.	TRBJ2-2	CSAEPRQAGNTGELFF	TGCAGTGCCGAACCGCGGCAGGCGGGGAACACCGGGGAGCTGTTTTTT
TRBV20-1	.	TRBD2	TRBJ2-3	CSARATERDFADTQYF	TGCAGTGCTAGAGCGACGGAGCGGGATTTTGCAGATACGCAGTATTTT
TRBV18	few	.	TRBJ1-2	CASSAYPSQPVGYTF	TGTGCCAGCTCAGCCTACCCGTCCCAGCCCGTTGGCTACACCTTC
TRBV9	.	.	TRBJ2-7	CASSPRTVTDEQYF	TGTGCCAGCAGCCCCCGAACGGTTACCGACGAGCAGTACTTC
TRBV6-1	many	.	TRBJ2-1	CASKRWELNEQFF	TGTGCCAGCAAGAGATGGGAGTTAAATGAGCAGTTCTTC
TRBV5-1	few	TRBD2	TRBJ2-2	CASRSFQRENTGELFF	TGCGCCAGCAGAAGTTTTCAGCGGGAGAACACCGGGGAGCTGTTTTTT
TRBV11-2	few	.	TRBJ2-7	CASSLGTLGRDFDEQYF	TGTGCCAGCAGCTTAGGGACCTTGGGGCGGGACTTTGACGAGCAGTACTTC
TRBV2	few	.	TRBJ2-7	CASSEIERTTYEQYF	TGTGCCAGCAGTGAGATAGAGCGGACCACCTACGAGCAGTACTTC
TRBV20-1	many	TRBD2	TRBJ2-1	CSARRPGTSGRVAQFF	TGCAGTGCTAGACGTCCCGGGACTAGCGGGAGGGTAGCGCAGTTCTTC
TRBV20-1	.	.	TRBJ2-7	CSARSKGFEQYF	TGCAGTGCTAGGTCTAAGGGTTTCGAGCAGTACTTC
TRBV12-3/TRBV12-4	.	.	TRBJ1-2	CTSRWDGNYGYTF	TGTACCAGCAGGTGGGACGGCAACTATGGCTACACCTTC
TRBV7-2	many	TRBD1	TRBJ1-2	CASSSTGVDGYTF	TGTGCCAGCAGCTCGACAGGGGTGGATGGCTACACCTTC
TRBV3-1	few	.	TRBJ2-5	CASSQEPARPGKTQYF	TGTGCCAGCAGCCAAGAACCAGCACGCCCGGGGAAGACCCAGTACTTC
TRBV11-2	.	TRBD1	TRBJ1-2	CASSTGQGAGGYTF	TGTGCCAGCAGTACGGGACAGGGGGCAGGAGGCTACACCTTC
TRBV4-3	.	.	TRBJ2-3	CASSQDLGAIGWGSWDTQYF	TGCGCCAGCAGCCAAGATTTGGGGGCGATTGGTTGGGGCTCCTGGGATACGCAGTATTTT
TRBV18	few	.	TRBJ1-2	CASSPEAGPSYGYTF	TGTGCCAGCTCACCGGAGGCTGGGCCAAGCTATGGCTACACCTTC
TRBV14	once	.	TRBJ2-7	CASSQGRGGTGVTYEQYF	TGTGCCAGCAGCCAAGGGCGTGGGGGGACTGGCGTCACCTACGAGCAGTACTTC
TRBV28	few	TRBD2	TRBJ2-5	CASRGWGASGNGETQYF	TGTGCCAGCAGGGGTTGGGGGGCTAGCGGGAACGGGGAGACCCAGTACTTC
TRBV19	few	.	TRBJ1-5	CASSISVSNQPQHF	TGTGCCAGTAGTATAAGTGTTAGCAATCAGCCCCAGCATTTT
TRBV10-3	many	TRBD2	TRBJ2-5	CAISRTGGGKGETQYF	TGTGCCATCAGCCGCACGGGGGGGGGTAAGGGAGAGACCCAGTACTTC
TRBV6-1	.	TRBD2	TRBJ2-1	CASVRGSSYNEQFF	TGTGCCAGCGTCCGCGGGAGCTCCTACAATGAGCAGTTCTTC
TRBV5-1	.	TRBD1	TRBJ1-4	CASSLWQGDGKLFF	TGCGCCAGCAGCTTGTGGCAGGGGGATGGAAAACTGTTTTTT
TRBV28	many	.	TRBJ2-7	CATTGSYEQYF	TGTGCCACCACAGGCTCCTACGAGCAGTACTTC
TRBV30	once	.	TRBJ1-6	CAWTGSYNSPLHF	TGTGCCTGGACGGGATCATATAATTCACCCCTCCACTTT
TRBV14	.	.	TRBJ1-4	CASSQDLGERLFF	TGTGCCAGCAGCCAAGATCTGGGGGAAAGACTGTTTTTT
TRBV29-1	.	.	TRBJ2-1	CSVERQAGNEQFF	TGCAGCGTTGAGAGGCAGGCTGGTAATGAGCAGTTCTTC
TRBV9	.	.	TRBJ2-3	CASSVTTSPTDTQYF	TGTGCCAGCAGCGTAACAACATCCCCCACAGATACGCAGTATTTT
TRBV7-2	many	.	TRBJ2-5	CASSYGYGTQYF	TGTGCCAGCAGCTATGGGTATGGGACCCAGTACTTC
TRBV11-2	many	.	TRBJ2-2	CASSYANTGELFF	TGTGCCAGCAGCTACGCGAACACCGGGGAGCTGTTTTTT
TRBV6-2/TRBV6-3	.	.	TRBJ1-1	CASRTSFGRNTEAFF	TGTGCCAGCAGGACCTCTTTCGGGCGGAACACTGAAGCTTTCTTT
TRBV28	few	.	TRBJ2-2	CASCLSAGELFF	TGTGCCAGCTGCCTGTCGGCGGGGGAGCTGTTTTTT
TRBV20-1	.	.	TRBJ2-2	CSAYPRAPTGELFF	TGCAGTGCGTACCCAAGAGCCCCGACCGGGGAGCTGTTTTTT